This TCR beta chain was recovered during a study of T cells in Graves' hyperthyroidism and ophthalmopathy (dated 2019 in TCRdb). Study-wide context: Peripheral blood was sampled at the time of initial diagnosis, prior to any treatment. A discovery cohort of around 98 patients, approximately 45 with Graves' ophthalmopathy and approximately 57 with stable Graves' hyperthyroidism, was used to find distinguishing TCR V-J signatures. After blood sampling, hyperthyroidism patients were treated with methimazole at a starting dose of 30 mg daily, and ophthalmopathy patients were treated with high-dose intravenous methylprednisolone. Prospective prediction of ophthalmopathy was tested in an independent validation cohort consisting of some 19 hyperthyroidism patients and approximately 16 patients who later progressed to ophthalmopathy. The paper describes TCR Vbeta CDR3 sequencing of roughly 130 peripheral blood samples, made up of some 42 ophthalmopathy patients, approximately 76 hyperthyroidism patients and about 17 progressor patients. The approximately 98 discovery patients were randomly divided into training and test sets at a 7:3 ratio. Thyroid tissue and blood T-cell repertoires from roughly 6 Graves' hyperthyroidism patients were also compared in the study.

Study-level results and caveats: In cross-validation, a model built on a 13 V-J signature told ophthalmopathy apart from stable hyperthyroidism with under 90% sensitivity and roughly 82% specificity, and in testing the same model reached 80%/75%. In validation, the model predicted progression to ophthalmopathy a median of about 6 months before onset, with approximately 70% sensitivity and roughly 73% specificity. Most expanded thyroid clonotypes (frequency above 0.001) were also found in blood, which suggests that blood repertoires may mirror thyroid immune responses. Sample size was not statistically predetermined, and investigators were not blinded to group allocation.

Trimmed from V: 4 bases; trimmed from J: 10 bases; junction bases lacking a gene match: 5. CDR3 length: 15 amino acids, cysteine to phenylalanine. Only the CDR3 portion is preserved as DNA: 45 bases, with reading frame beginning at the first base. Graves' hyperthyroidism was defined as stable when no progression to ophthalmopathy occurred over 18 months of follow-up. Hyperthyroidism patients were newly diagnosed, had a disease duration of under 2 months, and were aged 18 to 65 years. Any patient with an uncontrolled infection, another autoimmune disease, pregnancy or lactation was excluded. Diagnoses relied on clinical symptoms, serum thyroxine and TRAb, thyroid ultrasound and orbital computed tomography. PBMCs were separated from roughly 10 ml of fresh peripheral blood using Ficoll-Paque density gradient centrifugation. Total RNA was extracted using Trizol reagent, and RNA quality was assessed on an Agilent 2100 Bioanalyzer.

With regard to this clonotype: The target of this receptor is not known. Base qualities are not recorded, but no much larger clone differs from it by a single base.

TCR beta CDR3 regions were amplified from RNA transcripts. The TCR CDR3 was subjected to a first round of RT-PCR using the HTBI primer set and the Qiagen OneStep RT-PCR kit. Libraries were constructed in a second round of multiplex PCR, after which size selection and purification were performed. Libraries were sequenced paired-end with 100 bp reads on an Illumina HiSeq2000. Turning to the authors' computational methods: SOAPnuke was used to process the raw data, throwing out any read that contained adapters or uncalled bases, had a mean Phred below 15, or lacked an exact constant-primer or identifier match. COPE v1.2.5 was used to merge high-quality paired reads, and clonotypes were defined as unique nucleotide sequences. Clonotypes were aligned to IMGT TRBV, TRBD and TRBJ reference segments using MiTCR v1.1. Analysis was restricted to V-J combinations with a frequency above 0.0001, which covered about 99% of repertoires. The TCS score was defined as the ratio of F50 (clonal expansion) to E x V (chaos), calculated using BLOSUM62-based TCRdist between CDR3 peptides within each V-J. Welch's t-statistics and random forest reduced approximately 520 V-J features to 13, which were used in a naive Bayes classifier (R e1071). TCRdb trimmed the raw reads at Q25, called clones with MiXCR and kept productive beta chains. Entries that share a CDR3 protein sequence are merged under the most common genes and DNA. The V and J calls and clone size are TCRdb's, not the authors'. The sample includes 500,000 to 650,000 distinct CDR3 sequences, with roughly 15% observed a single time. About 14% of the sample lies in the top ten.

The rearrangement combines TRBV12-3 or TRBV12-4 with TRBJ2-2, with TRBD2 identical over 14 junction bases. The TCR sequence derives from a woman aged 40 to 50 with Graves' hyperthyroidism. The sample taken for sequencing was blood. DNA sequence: TGTGCCAGCAGTTCCGGGACTAGCGGGGGAGCGGAGCTGTTTTTT. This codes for CASSSGTSGGAELFF.